These T cell receptor beta chains were read from a single sample in a study of cytomegalovirus exposure and HLA in healthy donors. This table comes from immunoSEQ multiplex PCR, and its TCRdb copy is limited to in-frame clones, with some not included. The sample table includes 65,000 to 95,000 clones. The sample was PBMCs. The receptors were gathered from a man aged 30 to 39 in good health and CMV-seronegative. The CDR3 runs from the conserved cysteine through the conserved F or W.

V: TRBV9; J: TRBJ1-1; CDR3: CASSPGNRANEAFF
V: TRBV6-5; J: TRBJ2-7; CDR3: CASSYPRTAEQYF
V: TRBV4-3; J: TRBJ2-3; CDR3: CASSQEMYYPKLAGGPDTQYF
V: TRBV25-1; J: TRBJ2-1; CDR3: CASSEYRGSIDNEQFF
V: TRBV5-6; J: TRBJ2-7; CDR3: CASSLGYRAYEQYF
V: TRBV9; J: TRBJ1-3; CDR3: CASTGSSGNTIYF
V: TRBV7-3; J: TRBJ2-6; CDR3: CASSPDRAGANVLTF
V: TRBV27; J: TRBJ2-7; CDR3: CASSSTLGGEQYF
V: TRBV9; J: TRBJ2-5; CDR3: CASSPRGGQETQYF
V: TRBV9; J: TRBJ2-5; CDR3: CASSPRQGQTQYF
V: TRBV4-2; J: TRBJ2-5; CDR3: CASSRLPRDYQETQYF
V: TRBV10-2; J: TRBJ1-5; CDR3: CASSEQRGNQPQHF
V: TRBV2; J: TRBJ2-5; CDR3: CASSEIARRETQYF
V: TRBV19; J: TRBJ1-5; CDR3: CASSPWTGISNQPQHF
V: TRBV6-6; J: TRBJ2-5; CDR3: CASSYGSSVETQYF
V: TRBV2; J: TRBJ2-3; CDR3: CASRFTGDTQYF
V: TRBV2; J: TRBJ2-7; CDR3: CASSARAGGYYEQYF
V: TRBV11-3; J: TRBJ2-3; CDR3: CASSLDSPSTDTQYF
V: TRBV13; J: TRBJ1-1; CDR3: CASSREEGAEAFF
V: TRBV4-1; J: TRBJ2-3; CDR3: CASSQDTGLAGSTQYF
V: TRBV14; J: TRBJ2-7; CDR3: CASSQEAGRFYEQYF
V: TRBV11-2; J: TRBJ2-2; CDR3: CASSPGMETGELFF
V: TRBV9; J: TRBJ1-1; CDR3: CASSVGVSRDTEAFF
V: TRBV27; J: TRBJ2-3; CDR3: CASSRVAATDTQYF
V: TRBV30; J: TRBJ2-1; CDR3: CAWMSLGSGYNEQFF
V: TRBV19; J: TRBJ2-5; CDR3: CASRLAGETQYF
V: TRBV7-9; J: TRBJ1-2; CDR3: CASSTQTGPHGYTF
V: TRBV6-5; J: TRBJ2-1; CDR3: CASSSTSGGEQFF
V: TRBV5-1; J: TRBJ2-5; CDR3: CASISAGVGETQYF
V: TRBV6-6; J: TRBJ2-7; CDR3: CASSSEAGVEQYF
V: TRBV10-1; J: TRBJ2-7; CDR3: CASSEFPKQVYEQYF
V: TRBV5-8; J: TRBJ1-3; CDR3: CASTILQGSGNTIYF
V: TRBV29-1; J: TRBJ2-7; CDR3: CSVNARAGSEQYF
V: TRBV25-1; J: TRBJ1-1; CDR3: CASSESSGGTEAFF
V: TRBV7-7; J: TRBJ2-5; CDR3: CASSPRQAGGPQETQYF
V: TRBV5-1; J: TRBJ1-1; CDR3: CASSLDGMNTEAFF
V: TRBV7-3; J: TRBJ1-2; CDR3: CASSAGGSPGYTF
V: TRBV19; J: TRBJ2-5; CDR3: CASSIGLAGGPSRETQYF
V: TRBV7-6; J: TRBJ2-7; CDR3: CASSRGGRSYEQYF
V: TRBV7-2; J: TRBJ1-4; CDR3: CASSSPGQVAKLFF
V: TRBV7-9; J: TRBJ1-5; CDR3: CASSLGSWRGMGMDQPQHF
V: TRBV5-1; J: TRBJ1-1; CDR3: CASSLAQQGDEAFF
V: TRBV9; J: TRBJ2-5; CDR3: CASSVYATGKETQYF
V: TRBV6-1; J: TRBJ2-5; CDR3: CASSEAGGQETQYF
V: TRBV29-1; J: TRBJ2-3; CDR3: CSVRQGIITDTQYF
V: TRBV6-1; J: TRBJ2-3; CDR3: CASQQASGTSDTQYF
V: TRBV9; J: TRBJ2-5; CDR3: CASSVGGSGVQETQYF